This T cell receptor beta chain was captured by sequencing in a study of radiotherapy plus CTLA-4 blockade in lung cancer. Only in-frame clones appear in the TCRdb table, and some are missing; sequencing was by immunoSEQ multiplex PCR. Of tens of thousands of clones listed, more than 60% are singletons. The germline gives CDR1 KGHSH, CDR2 LQKENI. With V trimmed by 3 bases and J by 2 bases, 8 bases remained unmatched. The CDR3 spans 16 residues. This clone was recorded only once. The input for sequencing was peripheral blood, taken from a patient treated with radiotherapy plus ipilimumab. This clonotype was sampled from a human donor with non-small cell lung cancer who had a complete response to radiotherapy plus ipilimumab. The chain links TRBV18 to TRBJ2-3; 7 bases align to TRBD1. The CDR3 loop reads CASSPNQGGTTDTQYF. CDR3 DNA: TGTGCCAGCTCACCCAACCAAGGGGGCACCACAGATACGCAGTATTTT. Full variable domain (missing parts from reference TRBV18 and TRBJ2-3): NAGVMQNPRHLVRRRGQEARLRCSPMKGHSHVYWYRQLPEEGLKFMVYLQKENIIDESGMPKERFSAEFPKEGPSILRIQQVVRGDSAAYFCASSPNQGGTTDTQYFGPGTRLTVL.